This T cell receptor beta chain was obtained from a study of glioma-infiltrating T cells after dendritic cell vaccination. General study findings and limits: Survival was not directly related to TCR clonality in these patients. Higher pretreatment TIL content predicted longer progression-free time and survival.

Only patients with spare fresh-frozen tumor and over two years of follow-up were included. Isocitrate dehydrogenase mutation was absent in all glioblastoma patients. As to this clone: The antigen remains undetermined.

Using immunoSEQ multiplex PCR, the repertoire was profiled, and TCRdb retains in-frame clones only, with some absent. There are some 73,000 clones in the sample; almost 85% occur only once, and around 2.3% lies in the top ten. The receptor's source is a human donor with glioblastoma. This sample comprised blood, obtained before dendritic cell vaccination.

The CDR3 reads CASSVEYSTNYGYTF. For the CDR3, the DNA is TGTGCCAGCAGTGTCGAATACAGTACTAACTATGGCTACACCTTC. The chain joins TRBV6-4 to TRBJ1-2; D not certain. V lost 4 bases and J lost 0, with 12 bases in between. The germline V gene has CDR1 MRHNA and CDR2 SNTAGT. The CDR3 covers 15 residues.